The next 17 T cell receptor beta chains were all read from a single sample in a study of shared clonotypes between healthy human individuals. Assay: immunoSEQ multiplex PCR; the TCRdb copy retains only in-frame clones and omits some. The sample has about 1.5 million clones, roughly 96% seen once. Sequenced: naive CD4+ T cells sorted from blood. The sample's subset: CD45RA+ positively selected. These receptors were collected from a man aged 25 to 45 in good health.

The chain has TRBV4-1 and TRBJ2-1; no clear D. Germline CDR1 MGHRA, CDR2 YSYEKL. V lost 3 bases to trimming and J lost 5 bases, with 20 bases between them. The CDR3 covers 17 residues. CDR3 loop: CASSQIAFSPKHNEQFF. In DNA, the CDR3 is TGCGCCAGCAGCCAGATAGCCTTTTCCCCAAAACACAATGAGCAGTTCTTC.

The rearrangement uses TRBV2 and TRBJ2-7; 7 bases map to TRBD2. Germline CDR1 reads SNHLY; CDR2 reads FYNNEI. This CDR3 region has 14 residues. Trimming at V came to 5 bases and at J to 3 bases, leaving 7 bases not matched to a gene. CDR3 amino acids: CASSLQRGFYEQYF. CDR3 DNA sequence: TGTGCCAGCAGTTTACAGCGGGGATTCTACGAGCAGTACTTC.

This clone was recorded only once. The chain has TRBV5-1 and TRBJ2-1; D tentatively reads TRBD1 or TRBD2 (5 bases each). Germline CDR1 is SGHRS and CDR2 is YFSETQ. With 0 bases removed from V and 5 bases from J, the gap between germline ends came to 18 bases. This CDR3 has 17 residues. The CDR3 spells CASSLAIRTGTNNEQFF. For the CDR3, the DNA is TGCGCCAGCAGCTTGGCCATCAGGACCGGGACCAACAATGAGCAGTTCTTC.

Only one count was recorded for this clone. CDR3 sequence reads: CASSEARTWLAGGETQYF. In DNA, the CDR3 is TGTGCCAGCAGTGAAGCGCGGACTTGGCTAGCGGGAGGAGAGACCCAGTACTTC. V usage is TRBV6-1 and J usage is TRBJ2-5; TRBD2 agrees at 11 bases. CDR1 and CDR2 from the germline V gene are MNHNS and SASEGT. This CDR3 has 18 amino acids. V trimming: 0 bases; J trimming: 4 bases; junction bases outside the gene matches: 10.

J is TRBJ2-1 and V is TRBV5-1, with 12 bases matching TRBD2. J gave up 12 bases and V 4 bases, and 23 bases lay outside the gene matches. The CDR3 is made up of 19 amino acids. The germline CDR1 and CDR2 sequences are SGHRS and YFSETQ. The CDR3 loop reads CASSRQTSGSVSGTSLQFF. CDR3 bases: TGCGCCAGCAGCAGACAGACTAGCGGGAGTGTGAGTGGAACGAGTCTGCAGTTCTTC. The whole variable domain, remainder taken from reference TRBV5-1 and TRBJ2-1, is KAGVTQTPRYLIKTRGQQVTLSCSPISGHRSVSWYQQTPGQGLQFLFEYFSETQRNKGNFPGRFSGRQFSNSRSEMNVSTLELGDSALYLCASSRQTSGSVSGTSLQFFGPGTRLTVL.

The chain has TRBV11-2 and TRBJ2-3; perhaps TRBD2 as D (6 bases). The CDR3 consists of 13 residues. In germline, CDR1 is SGHAT, CDR2 FQNNGV. The V end lost 6 bases, the J end lost 6 bases, and 13 bases lay between the germline ends. This CDR3 reads CASSGDWADTQYF. DNA of the CDR3: TGTGCCAGCAGTGGGGACTGGGCCGATACGCAGTATTTT.

J is TRBJ2-2 and V is TRBV7-2; D is perhaps TRBD1 (6 bases). The CDR3 totals 14 residues. Trimming removed 6 bases at V and 4 bases at J, with 12 bases between. CDR1 is SGHTA, CDR2 FQGNSA, per germline. CDR3 sequence reads: CASRPRQVTGELFF. The CDR3 coding sequence is TGTGCCAGCAGACCTCGACAGGTCACCGGGGAGCTGTTTTTT.

This chain links TRBV11-2 with TRBJ2-5, with 10 nucleotides matching TRBD1. Germline lookup yields CDR1 SGHAT and CDR2 FQNNGV. This CDR3 comprises 16 residues. The V gene end was trimmed by 5 bases and the J gene end by 3 bases; junction bases not matched to a gene: 9. CDR3 in amino acids: CASSPQTGGAEETQYF. CDR3 bases: TGTGCCAGCAGCCCCCAGACAGGGGGCGCGGAAGAGACCCAGTACTTC.

This clone appeared once. The CDR3 sequence is CASRNRQGADQPQHF. CDR3 nucleotide sequence: TGTGCCAGCAGGAATCGTCAGGGGGCCGATCAGCCCCAGCATTTT. This rearrangement joins TRBV27 to TRBJ1-5; TRBD1 agrees at 8 bases. CDR1 MNHEY and CDR2 SMNVEV come from the germline V gene (reference sequence). The V and J ends lost 6 bases and 5 bases, in that order; junction bases with no gene match: 9. This CDR3 region has 15 residues.

The gene calls are TRBV2 and TRBJ2-1; maybe TRBD1 (5 bases). V lost 6 bases to trimming and J lost 4 bases, with 13 bases between them. This CDR3 has 14 residues. Germline V gene sequence: CDR1 SNHLY, CDR2 FYNNEI. This chain's CDR3 is CASSRETAYNEQFF. Written as DNA, the CDR3 is TGTGCCAGCAGCAGGGAAACGGCGTACAATGAGCAGTTCTTC.

This clone was seen a single time. This sequence joins TRBV7-6 and TRBJ1-2; 8 bases map to TRBD1. Germline loops: CDR1 SGHVS, CDR2 FNYEAQ. V shed 5 bases, J shed 9 bases, and the junction held 26 bases outside the gene matches. The CDR3 sequence is 19 residues long. The CDR3 sequence is CASSQINNRKRTGSGSYTF. The CDR3 coding sequence is TGTGCCAGCAGCCAAATTAATAATCGAAAAAGGACAGGGTCGGGGAGCTACACCTTC. Filled out from reference TRBV7-6 and TRBJ1-2, the complete variable domain reads GAGVSQSPRYKVTKRGQDVALRCDPISGHVSLYWYRQALGQGPEFLTYFNYEAQQDKSGLPNDRFSAERPEGSISTLTIQRTEQRDSAMYRCASSQINNRKRTGSGSYTFGSGTRLTVV.

The gene calls are TRBV6-5 and TRBJ2-1; 8 bases are shared with TRBD2. V lost 2 bases to trimming and J lost 8 bases; unmatched junction nucleotides: 5. This CDR3 region has 14 residues. Germline CDR1 reads MNHEY; CDR2 reads SVGAGI. CDR3 region: CASSYSGSTYEQFF. As DNA, the CDR3 is TGTGCCAGCAGTTACAGCGGGAGCACATATGAGCAGTTCTTC.

The gene calls are TRBV6-5 and TRBJ2-7; 8 bases agree with TRBD1. V shed 5 bases, J shed 6 bases, and the junction held 6 bases outside the gene matches. The CDR3 length is 13 residues. Germline V lookup: CDR1 MNHEY, CDR2 SVGAGI. The CDR3 loop is CASSGRGLGEQYF. CDR3 nucleotides: TGTGCCAGCAGTGGCAGGGGGCTGGGCGAGCAGTACTTC.

The chain has TRBV9 and TRBJ2-7; no firm D call. CDR3 length: 13 amino acids. V lost 0 bases and J 5 bases, leaving 9 bases between the germline ends. Germline lookup yields CDR1 SGDLS and CDR2 YYNGEE. The CDR3 loop is CASSVVGSDEQYF. CDR3 nucleotides: TGTGCCAGCAGCGTAGTGGGCAGCGACGAGCAGTACTTC.

The chain joins TRBV7-2 to TRBJ2-1, with D perhaps being TRBD1 or TRBD2 (6 bases each). The germline V gene has CDR1 SGHTA and CDR2 FQGNSA. This CDR3 is built from 15 residues. The V gene lost 7 bases and the J gene lost 2 bases, with 15 bases spanning the gap. For the CDR3, the DNA is TGTGCCAGCAAGGGGGTAGCGGATGCCTACAATGAGCAGTTCTTC. Translating gives CASKGVADAYNEQFF.

On this clone: The sample contains more than one DNA sequence encoding this CDR3. The chain carries TRBV28 and TRBJ1-5; TRBD1 is a possible D gene (5 bases). This CDR3 is 15 amino acids long. The V gene lost 1 base and the J gene lost 4 bases, with 11 bases spanning the gap. Per germline, CDR1 MDHEN and CDR2 SYDVKM. In DNA form, the CDR3 reads TGTGCCAGCAGTTTATTGTTGGGGGGGAATCAGCCCCAGCATTTT. This codes for CASSLLLGGNQPQHF.

The sample holds a few counts of this clone. This chain connects TRBV18 to TRBJ1-5; unclear D gene. Trimming pared 5 bases from V and 2 bases from J, leaving 10 bases between. CDR3 length: 14 amino acids. Germline V gene sequence: CDR1 KGHSH, CDR2 LQKENI. CDR3 DNA sequence: TGTGCCAGCTCAGGGGATATTGGCAATCAGCCCCAGCATTTT. Translation gives CASSGDIGNQPQHF.